A single T cell receptor (beta chain) is shown here with its context. Its specificity is unknown. CDR1 and CDR2 (germline): SGHTA, FQGNSA. This CDR3 contains 13 residues. Using a J-beta primer mix together with a sample-barcoded 5' primer, a second PCR was run for about 7 to 12 cycles. A single record per CDR3 protein comes from TCRdb applying MiXCR to the 5' RACE reads. The repertoire has about 830,000 distinct CDR3 sequences, roughly 64% of them found once; the top ten carry 22%. This sample stems from a study of blood T cells in healthy people across ages. Isolation of PBMCs gave at least 7 million cells per sample. Whole-study findings and limits: While age rose, TCR beta diversity per million T cells dropped in a roughly linear way. The study lacked donor CMV status, which possibly confounded expanded clonotype changes.

The chain employs TRBV7-2 and TRBJ2-7; TRBD2 matches at 8 bases. The J call may be mistaken, given a closer DNA end match to TRBJ2-5. Material: blood. The TCR sequence derives from a man aged 25 to 45 in good health. CDR3 in DNA: TGTGCCAGCCGTCTCGGGGGGGCAGGGACCCAGTACTTC. Translated, it gives CASRLGGAGTQYF.